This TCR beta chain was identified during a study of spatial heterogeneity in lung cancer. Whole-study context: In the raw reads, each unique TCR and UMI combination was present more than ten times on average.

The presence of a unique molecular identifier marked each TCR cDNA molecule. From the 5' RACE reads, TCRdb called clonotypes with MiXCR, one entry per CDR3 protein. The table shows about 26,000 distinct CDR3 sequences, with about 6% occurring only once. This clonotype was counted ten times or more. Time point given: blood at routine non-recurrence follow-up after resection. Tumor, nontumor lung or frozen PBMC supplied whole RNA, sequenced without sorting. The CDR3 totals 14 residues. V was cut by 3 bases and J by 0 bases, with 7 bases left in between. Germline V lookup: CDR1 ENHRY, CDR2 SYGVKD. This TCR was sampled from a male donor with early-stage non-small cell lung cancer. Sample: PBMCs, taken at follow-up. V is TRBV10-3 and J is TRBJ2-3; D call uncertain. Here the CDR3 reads CAISDPSSTDTQYF. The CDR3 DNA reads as TGTGCCATCAGTGACCCCAGTAGCACAGATACGCAGTATTTT.